What follows describes a single T cell receptor beta chain. Its antigen is not identified. This specimen belongs to a study of cytomegalovirus exposure and HLA in healthy donors. The PCR contained 60 Vbeta and 13 Jbeta primers. Generated by immunoSEQ multiplex PCR, the TCRdb table keeps only in-frame clones and is missing some. The repertoire holds about 170,000 clones, about four fifths seen once, with around 1.5% in the top ten. Study-wide results and caveats: Presence/absence analyses took donor sequencing depth as roughly uniform. Cytomegalovirus-associated status was assigned to fewer than 200 TCR beta chains. Later analysis identified a missense DCLRE1C variant that was linked to TCR beta V- and J-gene trimming.

Nominally healthy donors provided the samples, though records likely missed some immune exposures. This CDR3 comprises 12 residues. Germline lookup yields CDR1 SGDLS and CDR2 YYNGEE. V lost 7 bases to trimming and J lost 6 bases, with 12 bases between them. The chain recombines TRBV9 with TRBJ2-3; maybe TRBD2 (6 bases). This TCR derives from a male donor in good health and CMV-seronegative. The sequenced sample was PBMCs. CDR3 in amino acids: CASGLASDTQYF. DNA for the CDR3: TGTGCCAGCGGCCTAGCGTCGGATACGCAGTATTTT.